This T cell receptor (beta chain) is from a study of T cell responses to AZD1222 COVID-19 vaccine. Note on this clone: Its target is unknown.

TCRdb's table, derived via immunoSEQ multiplex PCR, lists solely in-frame clones and lacks some. The profile covers some 180,000 clones, with approximately 92% appearing a single time and roughly 1.6% taken by the ten largest. Study results and limitations: Nearly half of the spike-specific TCRs reportedly recognize variant regions that carry no mutations. Seropositivity was recorded at baseline in only a handful of AZD1222 recipients.

This CDR3 region has 16 residues. V dropped 4 bases and J dropped 2; count of bases not matched to a gene: 7. The germline gives CDR1 SGHNT, CDR2 YYREEE (reference sequence). The sequencing here drew on peripheral blood, taken on day 0 of AZD1222 vaccination. This chain links TRBV5-4 with TRBJ2-3; TRBD2 aligns across 10 bases. The origin of this receptor is an adult in good health. CDR3 nucleotide sequence: TGTGCCAGCAGCCGGACTAGCGGATCCCCCACAGATACGCAGTATTTT. It is translated as CASSRTSGSPTDTQYF.